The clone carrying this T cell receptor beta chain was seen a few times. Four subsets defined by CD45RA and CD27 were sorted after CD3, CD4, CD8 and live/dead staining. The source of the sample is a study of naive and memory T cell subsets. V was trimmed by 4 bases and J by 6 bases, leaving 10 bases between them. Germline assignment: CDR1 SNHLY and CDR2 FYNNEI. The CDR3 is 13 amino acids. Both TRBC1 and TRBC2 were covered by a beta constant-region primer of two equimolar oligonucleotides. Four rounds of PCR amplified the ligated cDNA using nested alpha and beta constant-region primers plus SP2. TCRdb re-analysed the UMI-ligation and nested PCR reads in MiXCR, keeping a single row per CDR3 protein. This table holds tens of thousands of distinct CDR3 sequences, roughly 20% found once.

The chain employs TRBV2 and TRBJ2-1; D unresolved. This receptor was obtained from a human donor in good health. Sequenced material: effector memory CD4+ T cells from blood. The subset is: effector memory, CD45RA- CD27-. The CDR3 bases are TGTGCCAGCAGTGTGGGGAATGGCAATGAGCAGTTCTTC. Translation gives CASSVGNGNEQFF.